This TCR beta chain was documented in a study of T-cell reconstitution after alpha-beta-depleted transplantation in children. Germline V gives CDR1 DFQATT, CDR2 SNEGSKA (reference sequence). Trimming shortened V by 6 bases and J by 7 bases, and 7 bases separated the two germline ends. The CDR3 consists of 10 residues. Preparing the TCRbeta library involved the use of unique molecular identifiers. Each CDR3 protein is one row after TCRdb ran MiXCR on the PCR reads. The profile shows about 980,000 distinct CDR3 sequences, roughly 29% of them singletons. Material: PBMCs, mostly from graft donor cells, obtained 360 days after TCRalphabeta/CD19-depleted stem cell transplant. V is TRBV20-1 and J is TRBJ2-1; D not certain. This sequence originates from a boy younger than two who had a stem cell transplant for SCID, so the T cells may come from the graft donor. CDR3 region: CSAVRNEQFF. The CDR3 nucleotides read TGCAGTGCGGTAAGGAATGAGCAGTTCTTC.